Listed here is a single TCR beta chain. The data originate from a study of T cells expressing NK-cell markers. Across the whole study: Sequencing covered eight donors, seven HCMV-seropositive and one seronegative.

The V gene's germline CDR1 is DFQATT and CDR2 SNEGSKA (reference sequence). The CDR3 spans 18 residues. Each CDR3 protein gets one entry in TCRdb, which reprocessed the 5' RACE reads and gives no DNA. This sample's clone table lists some 440,000 distinct CDR3 sequences. The origin of this receptor is a woman between 50 and 59 years old in good health. Sequencing was carried out using blood T cells: a sorted CD56 or NKG2C T cell subset, CD4+ or CD8+ T cells, or bulk PBMC T cells (not recorded which). V is TRBV20-1 and J is TRBJ2-5; TCRdb returns TRBD1, unconfirmable since there is no DNA. The CDR3 sequence is CSAKPGTGGFSIKETQYF.